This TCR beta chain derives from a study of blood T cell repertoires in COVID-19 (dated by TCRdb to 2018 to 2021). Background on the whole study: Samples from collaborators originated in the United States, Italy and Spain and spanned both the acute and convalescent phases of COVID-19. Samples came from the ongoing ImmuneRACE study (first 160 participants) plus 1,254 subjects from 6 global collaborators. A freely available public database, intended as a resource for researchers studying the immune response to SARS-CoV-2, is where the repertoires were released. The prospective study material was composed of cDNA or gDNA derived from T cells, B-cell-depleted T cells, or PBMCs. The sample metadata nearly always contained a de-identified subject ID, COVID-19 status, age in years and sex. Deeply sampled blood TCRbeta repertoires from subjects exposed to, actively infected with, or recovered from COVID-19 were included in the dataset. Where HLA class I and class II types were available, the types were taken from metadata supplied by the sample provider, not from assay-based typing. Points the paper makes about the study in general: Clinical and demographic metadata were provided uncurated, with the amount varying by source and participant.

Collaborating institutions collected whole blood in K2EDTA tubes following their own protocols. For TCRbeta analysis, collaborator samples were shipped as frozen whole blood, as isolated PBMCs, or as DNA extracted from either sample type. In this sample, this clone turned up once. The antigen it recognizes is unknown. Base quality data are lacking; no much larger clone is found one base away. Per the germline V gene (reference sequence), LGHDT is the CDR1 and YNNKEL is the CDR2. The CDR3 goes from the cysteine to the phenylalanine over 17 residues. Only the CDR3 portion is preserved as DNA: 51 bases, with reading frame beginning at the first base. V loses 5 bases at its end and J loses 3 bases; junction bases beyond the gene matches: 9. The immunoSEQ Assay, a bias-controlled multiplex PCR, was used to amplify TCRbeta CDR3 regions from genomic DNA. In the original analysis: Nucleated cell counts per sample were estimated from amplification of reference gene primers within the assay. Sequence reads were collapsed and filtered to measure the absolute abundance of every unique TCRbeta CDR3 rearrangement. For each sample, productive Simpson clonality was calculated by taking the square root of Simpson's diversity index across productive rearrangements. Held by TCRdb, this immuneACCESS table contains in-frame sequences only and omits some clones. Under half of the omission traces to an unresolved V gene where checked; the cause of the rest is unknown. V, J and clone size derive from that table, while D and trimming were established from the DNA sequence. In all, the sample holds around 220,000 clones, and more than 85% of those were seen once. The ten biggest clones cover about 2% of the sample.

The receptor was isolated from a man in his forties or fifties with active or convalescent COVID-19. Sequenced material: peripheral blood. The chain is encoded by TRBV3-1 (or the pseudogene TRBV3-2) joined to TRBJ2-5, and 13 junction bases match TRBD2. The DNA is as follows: TGTGCCAGCAGCTTCCAAACCGGGACTAGCGGGGAAGAGACCCAGTACTTC. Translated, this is CASSFQTGTSGEETQYF.